The 22 T cell receptor beta chains listed next were all sequenced from one sample in a study of post-analysis software for immune sequencing data. The TCR beta cDNA libraries carried unique molecular identifiers. One entry per CDR3 protein, called by TCRdb with MiXCR from the PCR reads. Of 750,000 to 950,000 distinct CDR3 sequences in the sample, roughly 50% are singletons; the top ten hold 4.9%. Study-wide results and limits: Patients carried roughly 5 TRBV segments more frequently than controls did, and TRBV5-6, TRBV5-1 and TRBV20-1 were among them.

Their antigen targets remain unknown. The material sequenced was blood. The source is a girl aged 5 to 17 with multiple sclerosis.

The table lists this clonotype with a few counts. This chain joins TRBV3-1 and TRBJ2-5; TRBD2 matches 11 bases. V lost 5 bases to trimming and J lost 5 bases; unmatched junction nucleotides: 4. The V gene's germline CDR1 is LGHDT and CDR2 YNNKEL (reference sequence). This CDR3 region has 14 residues. For the CDR3, the DNA is TGTGCCAGCAGCAAACTAGCGGGAGCGGAGACCCAGTACTTC. Amino acid sequence: CASSKLAGAETQYF.

This clonotype occurred a few times. The chain uses TRBV11-2 and TRBJ1-4, with a weak D call TRBD1 (6 bases). The CDR3 sequence is 16 residues long. V was clipped by 2 bases and J by 5 bases, with 15 bases between them. The germline V gene encodes CDR1 SGHAT and CDR2 FQNNGV. In nucleotides, the CDR3 is TGTGCCAGCAGCTTAAGGATGGGGGGCGCAAATGAAAAACTGTTTTTT. Translated, it gives CASSLRMGGANEKLFF.

The CDR3 sequence: CATSAPDAKQDTQYF. DNA for the CDR3: TGTGCCACCAGTGCCCCGGACGCAAAACAGGATACGCAGTATTTT. The V gene is TRBV24-1, the J gene TRBJ2-3; D uncertain. Germline CDR1 KGHDR, CDR2 SFDVKD. V was shortened by 5 bases and J by 6 bases, with 17 bases between the two germline ends. The CDR3 extends over 15 amino acids.

The chain has TRBV5-6 and TRBJ1-2; weak D call: TRBD1 (5 bases). CDR1 is SGHDT and CDR2 is YYEEEE in the germline V gene. Trimming took off 6 bases at V and 0 bases at J, with 15 bases between the two ends. This CDR3 comprises 15 residues. The CDR3 nucleotides are TGTGCCAGCAACCCCGGCAAGGGGTCTAACTATGGCTACACCTTC. The encoded protein is CASNPGKGSNYGYTF.

This clonotype appeared a few times. This chain uses TRBV4-2 with TRBJ2-7; maybe TRBD2 (6 bases). The CDR3 has 14 residues. Germline CDR1 and CDR2: LGHNA and YNFKEQ. V was cut by 5 bases and J by 6 bases, with 17 bases left in between. CDR3 sequence: CASSEVPSGGEQYF. CDR3 coding DNA: TGTGCCAGCAGCGAGGTACCCTCCGGGGGCGAGCAGTACTTC.

This clonotype was counted a few times. The chain is built from TRBV5-1 and TRBJ2-1; 10 bases line up with TRBD2. Trimming cost V 0 bases and J 8 bases; bases outside gene matches: 5. This CDR3 spans 15 amino acids. Germline lookup yields CDR1 SGHRS and CDR2 YFSETQ. The CDR3 loop is CASSLGAGGLYEQFF. The CDR3 DNA is TGCGCCAGCAGCTTGGGAGCGGGAGGGCTCTATGAGCAGTTCTTC.

The CDR3 protein is CASSATTSEQFF. In DNA form, the CDR3 reads TGTGCCAGCAGCGCAACCACCAGTGAGCAGTTCTTC. The J gene is TRBJ2-1, the V gene TRBV7-2, with D hard to call. Germline CDR1 SGHTA, CDR2 FQGNSA. Trimming took off 5 bases at V and 9 bases at J, with 11 bases between the two ends. The CDR3 loop spans 12 amino acids.

Comments on this clonotype: This sequence may be a read error, since a much larger clone differs from it by one base. This rearrangement joins TRBV9 to TRBJ2-7; no clear D. The V gene lost 0 bases and the J gene lost 7 bases, with 11 bases spanning the gap. In germline, CDR1 is SGDLS, CDR2 YYNGEE. The CDR3 is made up of 13 amino acids. The CDR3 coding sequence is TGTGCCAGCAGCGTAGCAACCTACAATGAGCAGTACTTC. It specifies CASSVATYNEQYF.

This chain links TRBV10-3 with TRBJ1-5, with 9 bases lining up with TRBD1. This CDR3 has 14 amino acids. Germline V gene lookup returns CDR1 ENHRY and CDR2 SYGVKD. V shed 10 bases and J 5 bases; nucleotides not matched to a gene: 9. DNA for the CDR3: TGTGCCACGCAGACAGGGGGGAAGGATCAGCCCCAGCATTTT. It yields the protein CATQTGGKDQPQHF.

The chain uses TRBV4-1 and TRBJ1-6, with 8 bases lining up with TRBD1. Trimming took 3 bases from V and 9 from J; bases not matched to a gene: 7. CDR1 is MGHRA and CDR2 is YSYEKL in the germline V gene. The CDR3 contains 15 residues. The CDR3 reads CASSQDRERGSPLHF. CDR3 in DNA: TGCGCCAGCAGCCAGGACAGGGAAAGGGGTTCACCCCTCCACTTT.

This clonotype has only a few counts. J is TRBJ2-7 and V is TRBV12-3 or TRBV12-4, with TRBD2 identical over 8 bases. The CDR3 has 14 amino acids. The V and J ends lost 5 bases and 5 bases, in that order; junction bases with no gene match: 8. The CDR3: CASSLSGSRDEQYF. The CDR3 DNA reads TGTGCCAGCAGTCTGAGCGGGAGTAGGGACGAGCAGTACTTC.

This clonotype was seen a few times. The chain joins TRBV6-5 to TRBJ1-2; perhaps TRBD1 as D (5 bases). This CDR3 is 16 amino acids long. V lost 0 bases, J lost 7 bases, and 18 bases lay in between. From germline, CDR1 is MNHEY and CDR2 SVGAGI. CDR3 protein: CASSYSRFREISGYTF. The CDR3 region has the DNA TGTGCCAGCAGTTACTCGAGGTTCAGGGAAATCTCTGGCTACACCTTC.

CDR3 in DNA: TGTGCCACTTCGACTGTTGCCAAAAACATTCAGTACTTC. Its translation: CATSTVAKNIQYF. J is TRBJ2-4 and V is TRBV19, with D unclear. Trimming took off 10 bases at V and 1 base at J, with 11 bases between the two ends. In germline, CDR1 is LNHDA, CDR2 SQIVND (reference sequence). CDR3 size: 13 residues.

The rearrangement joins TRBV14 to TRBJ2-4; 12 nucleotides agree with TRBD2. The germline CDR1 and CDR2 sequences are SGHDN and FVKESK. V trimming: 4 bases; J trimming: 9 bases; junction bases outside the gene matches: 10. This CDR3 is built from 16 residues. In DNA form, the CDR3 reads TGTGCCAGCAGCCCTGTAGGGCTAGCGGGAGGGACCATTCAGTACTTC. Translating gives CASSPVGLAGGTIQYF.

The J gene is TRBJ1-1, the V gene TRBV6-5; possibly TRBD1 for D (6 bases). Trimming cost V 5 bases and J 3 bases, with 13 bases left between them. In germline, CDR1 is MNHEY, CDR2 SVGAGI. The CDR3 has 14 amino acids. The CDR3 DNA sequence: TGTGCCAGCAGTGACAGGAGCATGGACACTGAAGCTTTCTTT. Translating gives CASSDRSMDTEAFF.

The J gene is TRBJ1-5, the V gene TRBV10-3; D is ambiguous. V gave up 9 bases and J gave up 5 bases, with 11 bases separating them. CDR1 and CDR2 from the germline V gene are ENHRY and SYGVKD. CDR3 length equals 12 residues. As DNA, the CDR3 is TGTGCCATTTCCCAGGCCGATCAGCCCCAGCATTTT. Translated, it gives CAISQADQPQHF.

This clonotype was counted at least ten times. The V and J genes are TRBV6-5 and TRBJ2-3; the match to TRBD2 covers 7 bases. Germline lookup yields CDR1 MNHEY and CDR2 SVGAGI. CDR3 length: 14 amino acids. Trimming cost V 4 bases and J 5 bases; bases outside gene matches: 6. CDR3 nucleotide sequence: TGTGCCAGCAGTTTTAGCGGGTCGGGAGATACGCAGTATTTT. Its protein is CASSFSGSGDTQYF.

J is TRBJ2-7 and V is TRBV12-3 or TRBV12-4; D may be TRBD2 (6 bases). The CDR3 has 14 amino acids. V dropped 4 bases and J dropped 1 base, with 11 bases sitting between them. CDR3 amino acids: CASSSKGTSYEQYF. DNA of the CDR3: TGTGCCAGCAGTTCCAAGGGGACTTCCTACGAGCAGTACTTC.

The chain joins TRBV27 to TRBJ2-7; 11 bases are shared with TRBD1. This CDR3 region has 16 residues. Germline V CDR1 and CDR2: MNHEY, SMNVEV (reference sequence). Unmatched junction bases numbered 4, after V lost 2 bases and J lost 1 base. The CDR3 DNA sequence: TGTGCCAGCAGTTTAAGCGGGACAGGGGGGTCCTACGAGCAGTACTTC. Amino acid sequence: CASSLSGTGGSYEQYF.

The CDR3 nucleotides read TGCGCCAGCAGCCAAGAGGGGACAGTAAATTCACCCCTCCACTTT. This sequence encodes CASSQEGTVNSPLHF. The V call is TRBV4-1, the J call TRBJ1-6, with 7 bases that match TRBD1. Germline CDR1 is MGHRA and CDR2 is YSYEKL. V dropped 0 bases and J dropped 7; count of bases not matched to a gene: 3. The CDR3 length is 15 residues.

The chain has TRBV7-6 and TRBJ2-1; 12 bases are shared with TRBD1. With 5 bases clipped from V and 2 bases from J, the junction kept 16 bases outside the gene matches. The germline gives CDR1 SGHVS, CDR2 FNYEAQ. This CDR3 is built from 20 residues. As DNA, the CDR3 is TGTGCCAGCAGCCCCCGGGACAGGGGGCCTGCTAGCCCACCCTACAATGAGCAGTTCTTC. Protein: CASSPRDRGPASPPYNEQFF.

This clonotype appeared a few times. V and J are TRBV5-5 and TRBJ2-7; D gene unclear. Trimming removed 1 base at V and 5 bases at J, with 22 bases between. The V gene's germline CDR1 is SGHKS and CDR2 YYEKEE (reference sequence). This CDR3 is built from 17 residues. CDR3 in DNA: TGTGCCAGCAGCTTGTTCGGTCCGACGTCTTCTCACCACGAGCAGTACTTC. Residues: CASSLFGPTSSHHEQYF.